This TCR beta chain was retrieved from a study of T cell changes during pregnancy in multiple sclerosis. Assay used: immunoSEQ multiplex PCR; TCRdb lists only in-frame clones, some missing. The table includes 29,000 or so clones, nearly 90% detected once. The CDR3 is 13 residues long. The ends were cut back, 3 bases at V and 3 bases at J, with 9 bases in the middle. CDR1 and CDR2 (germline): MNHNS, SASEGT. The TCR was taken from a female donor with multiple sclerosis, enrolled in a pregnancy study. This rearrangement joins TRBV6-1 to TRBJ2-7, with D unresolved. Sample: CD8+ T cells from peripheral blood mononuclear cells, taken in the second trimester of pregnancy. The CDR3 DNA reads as TGTGCCAGCAGTGAGGCCGAAGTCTACGAGCAGTACTTC. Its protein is CASSEAEVYEQYF.